The 4 T cell receptor beta chains presented below share a single source sample, sequenced in a study of blood T cell repertoires in COVID-19. Profiling relied on immunoSEQ multiplex PCR, and the TCRdb table lists in-frame clones only, not all of them. The sample contains approximately 250,000 clones, about nine tenths of which appear only once. The source material was peripheral blood. These receptors were collected from a man aged 25 to 45 with COVID-19, enrolled during active disease.

This rearrangement joins TRBV13 to TRBJ2-3; 7 bases are a match to TRBD1. The CDR3 length is 13 residues. Looked up from germline, CDR1 is PRHDT and CDR2 is FYEKMQ (reference sequence). Trimming cost V 8 bases and J 0 bases; bases outside gene matches: 2. The CDR3 sequence is CASSTGSTDTQYF. The CDR3, as DNA: TGTGCCAGCTCGACAGGGAGCACAGATACGCAGTATTTT.

This clone was detected only once. The rearrangement uses TRBV14 and TRBJ1-1, with 7 nucleotides matching TRBD1. J lost 4 bases, V lost 3 bases, and 8 bases had no gene match. The CDR3 loop spans 15 amino acids. CDR1 is SGHDN, CDR2 FVKESK, per germline. For the CDR3, the DNA is TGTGCCAGCAGCCAGAGGGGGCGTTCGTTCACTGAAGCTTTCTTT. It codes for CASSQRGRSFTEAFF.

For this clone: At one of its ends the junction is not consistent with the germline gene, which may arise from a read error. V usage is TRBV7-3 and J usage is TRBJ2-5; 8 bases match TRBD2. Looked up from germline, CDR1 is SGHTA and CDR2 is FQGTGA. CDR3 length: 14 residues. The CDR3 DNA sequence: TGTGCCAGCAGCATAACTAGCGGCCAAGAGACCCAGTACTTC. It specifies CASSITSGQETQYF.

J is TRBJ2-7 and V is TRBV7-3, with 9 positions matching TRBD2. The V gene end was trimmed by 2 bases and the J gene end by 0 bases; junction bases not matched to a gene: 5. CDR3 size: 16 residues. The V gene's germline CDR1 is SGHTA and CDR2 FQGTGA. CDR3 coding DNA: TGTGCCAGCAGCTTAGCGGGGGGGTCGAGCTCCTACGAGCAGTACTTC. Translation gives CASSLAGGSSSYEQYF.